This passage covers 10 T cell receptor beta chains from one sample sequenced in a study of blood T cell repertoires in COVID-19. Profiling relied on immunoSEQ multiplex PCR, and the TCRdb table lists in-frame clones only, not all of them. The sample includes about 220,000 clones, 65% to 90% seen only once; the top ten take more than 2%. The material sequenced was peripheral blood. The source is a woman in her sixties or seventies with COVID-19, enrolled during active disease.

In its sample, this clone was seen a few times. The V and J genes are TRBV18 and TRBJ1-2; unclear D gene. Trimming stripped 2 bases from V and 3 bases from J, with 10 bases between. This CDR3 is 14 amino acids long. Per the germline V gene, CDR1 is KGHSH and CDR2 is LQKENI. CDR3 DNA: TGTGCCAGCTCACCAAGGGAGAGGTACTATGGCTACACCTTC. Amino acids: CASSPRERYYGYTF.

This clone was detected a few times. The J gene is TRBJ1-4, the V gene TRBV24-1; D uncertain. This CDR3 is built from 14 residues. Germline V gene sequence: CDR1 KGHDR, CDR2 SFDVKD. V lost 3 bases and J 3 bases, leaving 7 bases between the germline ends. The CDR3 here is CATSDGSPNEKLFF. The CDR3 nucleotides are TGTGCCACCAGTGATGGCAGTCCTAATGAAAAACTGTTTTTT.

The J gene is TRBJ2-7, the V gene TRBV18; maybe TRBD1 (6 bases). CDR1 is KGHSH, CDR2 LQKENI, per germline. The CDR3 has 12 residues. Trimming took 2 bases from V and 6 from J, leaving 8 bases between them. For the CDR3, the DNA is TGTGCCAGCTCACCAAACAGGGTCGAGCAGTACTTC. This sequence encodes CASSPNRVEQYF.

The chain links TRBV5-1 to TRBJ2-6; no clear D. Trimming took off 0 bases at V and 0 bases at J, with 7 bases between the two ends. This CDR3 spans 16 amino acids. Germline assignment: CDR1 SGHRS and CDR2 YFSETQ. The CDR3 bases are TGCGCCAGCAGCTTGGTGTCAGGCTCTGGGGCCAACGTCCTGACTTTC. This translates into CASSLVSGSGANVLTF. Together with reference TRBV5-1 and TRBJ2-6, the CDR3 gives the full variable domain: KAGVTQTPRYLIKTRGQQVTLSCSPISGHRSVSWYQQTPGQGLQFLFEYFSETQRNKGNFPGRFSGRQFSNSRSEMNVSTLELGDSALYLCASSLVSGSGANVLTFGAGSRLTVL.

The chain joins TRBV2 to TRBJ1-1; 7 bases agree with TRBD1. CDR1 SNHLY and CDR2 FYNNEI come from the germline V gene. The V segment lost 10 bases and the J segment 0 bases; nucleotides outside the gene matches: 5. The CDR3 spans 13 residues. DNA of the CDR3: TGTGCCACCCCCGGGACAGTGAACACTGAAGCTTTCTTT. Its protein is CATPGTVNTEAFF.

The chain uses TRBV11-2 and TRBJ2-3; TRBD2 aligns across 10 bases. Germline CDR1 and CDR2: SGHAT and FQNNGV. The junction had 10 bases not matched to a gene; V was cut back by 3 bases and J by 1 base. This CDR3 spans 18 amino acids. The DNA of the CDR3 is TGTGCCAGCAGCTTTTCCCCGGGCGGGACTAGCGGCACAGATACGCAGTATTTT. Residues: CASSFSPGGTSGTDTQYF.

This clone has only a few counts. The chain carries TRBV7-3 and TRBJ2-3; the match to TRBD1 covers 7 bases. Germline CDR1 reads SGHTA; CDR2 reads FQGTGA. J gave up 2 bases and V 4 bases, and 3 bases lay outside the gene matches. This CDR3 has 14 residues. This CDR3 is CASSSTGLTDTQYF. The DNA of the CDR3 is TGTGCCAGCAGCTCGACAGGGCTCACAGATACGCAGTATTTT.

The chain combines TRBV24-1 with TRBJ2-5; D is possibly TRBD1 (6 bases). Per the germline V gene, CDR1 is KGHDR and CDR2 is SFDVKD. This CDR3 is built from 16 residues. The V gene lost 4 bases and the J gene lost 2 bases, with 16 bases spanning the gap. The CDR3 DNA sequence: TGTGCCACCAGTGACTCCAGGGACACACCACAAGAGACCCAGTACTTC. It is translated as CATSDSRDTPQETQYF.

This chain links TRBV6-2 or TRBV6-3 with TRBJ2-7, with 10 bases aligning to TRBD2. Trimming at V came to 4 bases and at J to 0 bases, leaving 3 bases not matched to a gene. Germline V gene sequence: CDR1 MNHEY, CDR2 SVGEGT. This CDR3 comprises 15 residues. CDR3 amino acids: CASSLLAGSSYEQYF. The CDR3, as DNA: TGTGCCAGCAGTTTACTAGCGGGAAGCTCCTACGAGCAGTACTTC.

This clone was seen a few times. This chain links TRBV11-2 with TRBJ1-2; D call uncertain. The germline gives CDR1 SGHAT, CDR2 FQNNGV. The CDR3 has 13 residues. V lost 2 bases to trimming and J lost 8 bases, with 12 bases between them. The CDR3 region is CASSLRGSSGYTF. The DNA for the CDR3 is TGTGCCAGCAGCTTAAGAGGGTCCTCCGGCTACACCTTC.